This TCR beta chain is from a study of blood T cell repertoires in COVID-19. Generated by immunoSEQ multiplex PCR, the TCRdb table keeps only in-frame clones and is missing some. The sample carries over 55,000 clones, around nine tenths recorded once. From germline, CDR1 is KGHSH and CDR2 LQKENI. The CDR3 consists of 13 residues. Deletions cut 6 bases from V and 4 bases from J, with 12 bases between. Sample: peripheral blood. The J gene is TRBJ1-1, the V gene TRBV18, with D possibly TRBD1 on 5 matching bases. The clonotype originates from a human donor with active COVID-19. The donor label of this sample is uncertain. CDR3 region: CASSSGKVTEAFF. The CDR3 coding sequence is TGTGCCAGCTCTTCAGGGAAGGTCACTGAAGCTTTCTTT.